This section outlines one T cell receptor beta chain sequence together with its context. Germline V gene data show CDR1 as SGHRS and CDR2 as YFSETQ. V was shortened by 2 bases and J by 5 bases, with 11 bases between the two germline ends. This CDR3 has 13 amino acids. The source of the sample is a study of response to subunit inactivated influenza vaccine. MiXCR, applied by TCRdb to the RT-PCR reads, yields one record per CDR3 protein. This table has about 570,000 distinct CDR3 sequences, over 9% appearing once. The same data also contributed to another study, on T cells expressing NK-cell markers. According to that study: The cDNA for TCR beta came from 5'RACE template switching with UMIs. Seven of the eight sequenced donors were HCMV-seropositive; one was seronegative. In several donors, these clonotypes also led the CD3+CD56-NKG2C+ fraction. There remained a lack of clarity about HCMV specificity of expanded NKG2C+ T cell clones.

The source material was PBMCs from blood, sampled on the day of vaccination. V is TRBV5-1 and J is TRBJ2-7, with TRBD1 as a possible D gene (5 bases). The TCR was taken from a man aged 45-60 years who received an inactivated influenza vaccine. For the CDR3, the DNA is TGCGCCAGCAGCTTAGGCAGGGAAAACGAGCAGTACTTC. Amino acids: CASSLGRENEQYF.